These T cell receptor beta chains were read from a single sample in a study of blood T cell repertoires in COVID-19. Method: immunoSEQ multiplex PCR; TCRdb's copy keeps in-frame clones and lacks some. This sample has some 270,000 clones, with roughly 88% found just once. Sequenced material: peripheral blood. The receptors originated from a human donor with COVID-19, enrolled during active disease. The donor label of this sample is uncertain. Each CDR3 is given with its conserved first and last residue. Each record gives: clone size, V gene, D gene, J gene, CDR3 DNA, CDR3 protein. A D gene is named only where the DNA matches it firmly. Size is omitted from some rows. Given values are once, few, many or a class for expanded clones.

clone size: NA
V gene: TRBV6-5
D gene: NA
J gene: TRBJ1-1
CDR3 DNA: TGTGCCAGCAGTTACGTATCGGAGACTGAAGCTTTCTTT
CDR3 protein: CASSYVSETEAFF

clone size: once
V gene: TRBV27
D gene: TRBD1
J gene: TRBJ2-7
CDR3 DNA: TGTGCCAGCAGATTAAACCGGGACAGGGGCGAGCAGTACTTC
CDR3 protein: CASRLNRDRGEQYF

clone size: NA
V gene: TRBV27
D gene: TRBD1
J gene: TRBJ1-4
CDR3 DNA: TGTGCCAGCAGCCACTCCAGGGGGACTAATGAAAAACTGTTTTTT
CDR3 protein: CASSHSRGTNEKLFF

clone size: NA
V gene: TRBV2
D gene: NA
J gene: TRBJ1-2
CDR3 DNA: TGTGCCAGCAGTAGTAGGGGCAGACAGTTCTATGGCTACACCTTC
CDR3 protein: CASSSRGRQFYGYTF

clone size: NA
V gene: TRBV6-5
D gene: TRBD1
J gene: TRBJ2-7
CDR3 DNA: TGTGCCAGCAGCTACGGAAGGGGACAGGAGTACGAGCAGTACTTC
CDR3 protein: CASSYGRGQEYEQYF

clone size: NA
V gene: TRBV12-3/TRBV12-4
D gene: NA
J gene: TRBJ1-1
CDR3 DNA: TGTGCCAGCAGTTTTACAAGGAACACTGAAGCTTTCTTT
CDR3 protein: CASSFTRNTEAFF

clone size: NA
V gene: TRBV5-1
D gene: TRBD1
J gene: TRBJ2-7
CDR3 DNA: TGCGCCAGCAGCGCGCGGACAGGGGGTCCGGGTGAGCAGTACTTC
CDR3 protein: CASSARTGGPGEQYF

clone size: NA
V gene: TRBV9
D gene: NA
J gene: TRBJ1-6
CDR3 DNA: TGTGCCAGCAGCGCAGGGCATCGACCGGAGAATTCACCCCTCCACTTT
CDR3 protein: CASSAGHRPENSPLHF

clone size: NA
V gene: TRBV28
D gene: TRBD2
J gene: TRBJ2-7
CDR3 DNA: TGTGCCAGCAGTTTCCCCGGGAGGGGAGGTGAGCAGTACTTC
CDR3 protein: CASSFPGRGGEQYF

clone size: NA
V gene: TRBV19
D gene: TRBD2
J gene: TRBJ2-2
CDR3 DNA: TGTGCCAGTACCCCTGGGGGGGGGTTGTGGACCGGGGAGCTGTTTTTT
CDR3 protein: CASTPGGGLWTGELFF

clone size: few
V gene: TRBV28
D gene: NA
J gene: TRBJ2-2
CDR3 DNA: TGTGCCAGCAGTTCGGGACTGTACACCGGGGAGCTGTTTTTT
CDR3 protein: CASSSGLYTGELFF

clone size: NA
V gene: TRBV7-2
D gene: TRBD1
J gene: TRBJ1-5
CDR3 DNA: TGTGCCAGCAGCTTAGCGCTGGACAGGGGAATGTCCCAGCATTTT
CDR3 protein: CASSLALDRGMSQHF

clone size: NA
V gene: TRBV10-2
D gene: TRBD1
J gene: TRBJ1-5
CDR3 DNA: TGCGCCAGCAGTCCCAACCGGGACAGGGGAGGACAGCCCCAGCATTTT
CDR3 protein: CASSPNRDRGGQPQHF

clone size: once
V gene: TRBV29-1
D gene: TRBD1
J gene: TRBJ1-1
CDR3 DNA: TGCAGCGTGGACAGGGCGACTGAAGCTTTCTTT
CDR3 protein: CSVDRATEAFF

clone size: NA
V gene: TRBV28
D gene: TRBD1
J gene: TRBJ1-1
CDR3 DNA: TGTGCCAGCAGTCCCCAGGGGGGGAACACTGAAGCTTTCTTT
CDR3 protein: CASSPQGGNTEAFF

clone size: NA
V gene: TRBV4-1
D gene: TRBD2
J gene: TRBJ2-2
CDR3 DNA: TGCGCCAGCAGCCCTAGCGGGAGTCCCGGGGAGCTGTTTTTT
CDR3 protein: CASSPSGSPGELFF

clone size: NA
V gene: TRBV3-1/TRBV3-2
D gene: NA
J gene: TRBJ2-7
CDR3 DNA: TGTGCCAGCAGCCAAGTAACAGGGATAGGCTACGAGCAGTACTTC
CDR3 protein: CASSQVTGIGYEQYF

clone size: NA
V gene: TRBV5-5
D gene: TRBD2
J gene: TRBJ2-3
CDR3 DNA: TGTGCCAGCAGCGCAAACGGGGCTAGCGGGAGGAGAGGAGATACGCAGTATTTT
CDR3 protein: CASSANGASGRRGDTQYF

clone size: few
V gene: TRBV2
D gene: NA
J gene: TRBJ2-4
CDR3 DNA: TGTGCCAGCATGCAGGACGGGAGCGGCTTTCAGTACTTC
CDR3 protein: CASMQDGSGFQYF

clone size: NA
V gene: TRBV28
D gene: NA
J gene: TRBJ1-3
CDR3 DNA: TGTGCCAGCAGTGGCAGGGTGGGGAACTCTGGAAACACCATATATTTT
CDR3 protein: CASSGRVGNSGNTIYF

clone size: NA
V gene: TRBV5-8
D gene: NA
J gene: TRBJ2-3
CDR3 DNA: TGTGCCAGCAGCTTGGGGGGCGCCAGCACAGATACGCAGTATTTT
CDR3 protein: CASSLGGASTDTQYF

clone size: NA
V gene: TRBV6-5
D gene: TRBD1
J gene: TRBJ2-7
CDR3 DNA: TGTGCCAGCAGTAAAACTTACGGGACAGACTACGAGCAGTACTTC
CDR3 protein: CASSKTYGTDYEQYF

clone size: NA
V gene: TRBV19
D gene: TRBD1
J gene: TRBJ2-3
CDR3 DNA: TGTGCCAGTAGTCGGGCAGGGGGAAGCACAGATACGCAGTATTTT
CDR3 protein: CASSRAGGSTDTQYF

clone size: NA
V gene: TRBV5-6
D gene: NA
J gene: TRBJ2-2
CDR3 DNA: TGTGCCAGCAGCACTGCCGCCGGGGAGCTGTTTTTT
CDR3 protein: CASSTAAGELFF

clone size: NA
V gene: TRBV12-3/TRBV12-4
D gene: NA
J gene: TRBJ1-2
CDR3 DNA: TGTGCCAGCAGTTCGAGGGAGGAAATAGGCTACACCTTC
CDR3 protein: CASSSREEIGYTF

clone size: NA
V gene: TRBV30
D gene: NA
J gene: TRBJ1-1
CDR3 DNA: TGTGCCGGACAGCCGACAGGAGGTAACACTGAAGCTTTCTTT
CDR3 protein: CAGQPTGGNTEAFF

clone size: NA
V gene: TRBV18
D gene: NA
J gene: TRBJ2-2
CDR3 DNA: TGTGCCAGCTCACCACCGGCCGGGAAGGTTACCGGGGAGCTGTTTTTT
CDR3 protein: CASSPPAGKVTGELFF

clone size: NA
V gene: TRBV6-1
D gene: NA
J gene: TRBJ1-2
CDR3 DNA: TGTGCCAGCAGTGAGGGAGAGGATGGCTACACCTTC
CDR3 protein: CASSEGEDGYTF

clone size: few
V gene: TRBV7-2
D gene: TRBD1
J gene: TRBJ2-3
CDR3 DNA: TGTGCCAGCAGCTTAGACAGGGGGATCACAGATACGCAGTATTTT
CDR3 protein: CASSLDRGITDTQYF

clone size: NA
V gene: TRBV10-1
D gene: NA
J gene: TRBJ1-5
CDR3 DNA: TGCGCCAGCAGTGACGGAAACCACTATAGCAATCAGCCCCAGCATTTT
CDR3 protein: CASSDGNHYSNQPQHF

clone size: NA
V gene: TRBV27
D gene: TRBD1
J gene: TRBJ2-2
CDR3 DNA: TGTGCCAGCAGGCCCTTTACAGGGGCGGACACCGGGGAGCTGTTTTTT
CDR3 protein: CASRPFTGADTGELFF

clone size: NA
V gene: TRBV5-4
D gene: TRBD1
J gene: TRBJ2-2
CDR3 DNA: TGTGCCAGCAGCCGTTCCACAGGGGTACCCACCGGGGAGCTGTTTTTT
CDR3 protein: CASSRSTGVPTGELFF

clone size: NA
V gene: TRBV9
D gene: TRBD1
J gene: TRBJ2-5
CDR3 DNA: TGTGCCAGCAGCACCTGGGACAGAAGGGCAGAGACCCAGTACTTC
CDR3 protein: CASSTWDRRAETQYF

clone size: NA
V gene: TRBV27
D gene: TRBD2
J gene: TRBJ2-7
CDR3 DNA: TGTGCCAGCAGTATGACTAGCGGGAGGGCCGAGTACTTC
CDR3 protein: CASSMTSGRAEYF

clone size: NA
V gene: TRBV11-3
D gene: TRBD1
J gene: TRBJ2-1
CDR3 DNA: TGTGCCAGCAGCTCGGACAGGGTATACAATGAGCAGTTCTTC
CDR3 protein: CASSSDRVYNEQFF

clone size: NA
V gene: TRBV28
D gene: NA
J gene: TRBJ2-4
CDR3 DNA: TGTGCCAGCAGCTATTACTGGACAGACCAGTACTTC
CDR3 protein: CASSYYWTDQYF

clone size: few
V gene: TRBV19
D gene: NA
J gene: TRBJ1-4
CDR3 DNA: TGTGCCAGTAGTCAGGATGAAAAACTGTTTTTT
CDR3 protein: CASSQDEKLFF

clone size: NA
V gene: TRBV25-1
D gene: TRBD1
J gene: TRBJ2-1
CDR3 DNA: TGTGCCAGCAGTACGGGACAGGGACCGGGCGAGCAGTTCTTC
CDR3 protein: CASSTGQGPGEQFF

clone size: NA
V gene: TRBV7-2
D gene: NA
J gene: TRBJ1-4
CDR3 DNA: TGTGCCAGCAGTTCCCCGGGACAAACTAATGAAAAACTGTTTTTT
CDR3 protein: CASSSPGQTNEKLFF

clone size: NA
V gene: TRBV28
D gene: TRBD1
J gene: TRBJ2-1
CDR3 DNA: TGTGCCAGCAGTTTTGCCACACTGGACAGGGGCTCCTACAATGAGCAGTTCTTC
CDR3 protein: CASSFATLDRGSYNEQFF

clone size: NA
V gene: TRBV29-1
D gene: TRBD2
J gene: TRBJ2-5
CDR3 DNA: TGCAGCGTTGGCGGGGGGCCGGGGGAGACCCAGTACTTC
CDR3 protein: CSVGGGPGETQYF

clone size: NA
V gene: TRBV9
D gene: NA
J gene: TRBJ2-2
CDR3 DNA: TGTGCCAGCAGCGTGGCGGATTGGGAGCTGTTTTTT
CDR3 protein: CASSVADWELFF

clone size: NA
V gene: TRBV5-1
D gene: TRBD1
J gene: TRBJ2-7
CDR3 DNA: TGCGCCAGCAGCCTGGACAGGGTCGCCTACGAGCAGTACTTC
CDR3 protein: CASSLDRVAYEQYF

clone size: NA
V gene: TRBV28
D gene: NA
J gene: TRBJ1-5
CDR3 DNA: TGTGCCAGCAGTTGGGGAGGGGGTGGAAGCAATCAGCCCCAGCATTTT
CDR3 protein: CASSWGGGGSNQPQHF